These 15 T cell receptor beta chains came from one sample sequenced in a study of blood T cell repertoires in COVID-19. This table comes from immunoSEQ multiplex PCR, and its TCRdb copy is limited to in-frame clones, with some not included. The table includes fewer than 400,000 clones, roughly 90% detected once. The specimen was peripheral blood. Receptors originate from a woman aged 25 to 39 with COVID-19, enrolled during active disease.

The chain joins TRBV27 to TRBJ2-7; D is perhaps TRBD2 (6 bases). CDR3 length: 14 amino acids. V was cut by 6 bases and J by 5 bases, with 17 bases left in between. Germline V gene sequence: CDR1 MNHEY, CDR2 SMNVEV (reference sequence). CDR3 in DNA: TGTGCCAGCAGCCCGTTTGGGGGGATTGACGAGCAGTACTTC. It codes for CASSPFGGIDEQYF.

This clone occurred a few times. The gene calls are TRBV6-4 and TRBJ2-2, with D possibly TRBD2 on 5 matching bases. Trimming pared 5 bases from V and 4 bases from J, leaving 17 bases between. The CDR3 loop spans 16 amino acids. Germline assignment: CDR1 MRHNA and CDR2 SNTAGT. CDR3 sequence: CASSQFSDPGTGELFF. CDR3 sequence (DNA): TGTGCCAGCAGTCAATTTAGCGACCCTGGCACCGGGGAGCTGTTTTTT.

The V call is TRBV5-1, the J call TRBJ1-1, with D uncertain. The CDR3 runs to 13 residues. Per germline, CDR1 SGHRS and CDR2 YFSETQ. V was shortened by 2 bases and J by 1 base, with 6 bases between the two germline ends. CDR3 residues: CASSFESNTEAFF. DNA of the CDR3: TGCGCCAGCAGCTTCGAGTCGAACACTGAAGCTTTCTTT. The entire variable domain, with the rest obtained from reference TRBV5-1 and TRBJ1-1, is as follows: KAGVTQTPRYLIKTRGQQVTLSCSPISGHRSVSWYQQTPGQGLQFLFEYFSETQRNKGNFPGRFSGRQFSNSRSEMNVSTLELGDSALYLCASSFESNTEAFFGQGTRLTVV.

This clone was found once. This sequence joins TRBV19 and TRBJ1-5; a possible D gene is TRBD1 (5 bases). Germline V gene data show CDR1 as LNHDA and CDR2 as SQIVND (reference sequence). There are 15 residues in the CDR3. Trimming pared 5 bases from V and 1 base from J, leaving 12 bases between. In DNA, the CDR3 is TGTGCCAGTAGTGTCAGGGAGGTGAGCAATCAGCCCCAGCATTTT. Protein product: CASSVREVSNQPQHF.

This rearrangement joins TRBV28 to TRBJ1-4, with D perhaps TRBD1 (6 bases). The CDR3 is made up of 18 amino acids. With 5 bases removed from V and 4 bases from J, the gap between germline ends came to 23 bases. The germline CDR1 and CDR2 sequences are MDHEN and SYDVKM. The CDR3 sequence is CASSLRGFGRFGNEKLFF. In DNA form, the CDR3 reads TGTGCCAGCAGTCTCAGGGGATTTGGGAGATTTGGTAATGAAAAACTGTTTTTT.

The chain couples TRBV5-1 to TRBJ2-5; D possibly corresponds to TRBD2 (5 bases). Trimming pared 1 base from V and 5 bases from J, leaving 15 bases between. CDR3 length: 15 residues. Germline V gives CDR1 SGHRS, CDR2 YFSETQ. The CDR3 reads CASSLSVGRGETQYF. The CDR3 DNA reads TGCGCCAGCAGCTTGAGCGTTGGGCGAGGGGAGACCCAGTACTTC.

CDR3 DNA sequence: TGTGCCAGCAGCCCGGGTGGGGGCTTGTATGGCTACACCTTC. Translated: CASSPGGGLYGYTF. The rearrangement joins TRBV28 to TRBJ1-2; D is perhaps TRBD1 (6 bases). The germline V gene has CDR1 MDHEN and CDR2 SYDVKM. The CDR3 has 14 amino acids. The V end was cut by 6 bases, the J end by 5 bases, with 16 bases between.

The chain recombines TRBV10-1 with TRBJ2-7, with a tentative D call TRBD1 (5 bases). Germline-derived CDR1 and CDR2 are WNHNN and SYGVQD (reference sequence). Deletions cut 4 bases from V and 6 bases from J, with 13 bases between. The CDR3 is 13 residues long. Written as DNA, the CDR3 is TGCGCCAGCAGTGCCGTAAGGGGTTCCGAGCAGTACTTC. Translation: CASSAVRGSEQYF.

This clone was recorded once. The chain combines TRBV11-2 with TRBJ2-7, with D maybe TRBD2 (5 bases). V lost 2 bases, J lost 4 bases, and 15 bases lay in between. Germline CDR1 SGHAT, CDR2 FQNNGV. The CDR3 is made up of 15 amino acids. The CDR3 loop reads CASSLSEGEKYEQYF. In DNA, the CDR3 is TGTGCCAGCAGCTTAAGCGAGGGAGAGAAGTACGAGCAGTACTTC. The entire variable domain, with the rest obtained from reference TRBV11-2 and TRBJ2-7, is as follows: EAGVAQSPRYKIIEKRQSVAFWCNPISGHATLYWYQQILGQGPKLLIQFQNNGVVDDSQLPKDRFSAERLKGVDSTLKIQPAKLEDSAVYLCASSLSEGEKYEQYFGPGTRLTVT.

V and J are TRBV24-1 and TRBJ2-3; maybe TRBD1 (6 bases). The CDR3 is made up of 13 amino acids. Germline CDR1 KGHDR, CDR2 SFDVKD. V was shortened by 3 bases and J by 14 bases, with 17 bases between the two germline ends. The CDR3 spells CATSDKQGDVRYF. CDR3 DNA sequence: TGTGCCACCAGTGATAAACAGGGTGATGTTAGGTATTTT.

The V call is TRBV11-2, the J call TRBJ1-1; D uncertain. Germline CDR1 reads SGHAT; CDR2 reads FQNNGV. This CDR3 comprises 13 residues. Trimming cost V 5 bases and J 1 base, with 8 bases left between them. This CDR3 reads CASSAGGNTEAFF. Here the CDR3 DNA reads TGTGCCAGCAGCGCGGGCGGGAACACTGAAGCTTTCTTT.

V gene TRBV6-5 combines with J gene TRBJ2-5, with TRBD2 identical over 9 bases. The CDR3 covers 14 residues. In germline, CDR1 is MNHEY, CDR2 SVGAGI. Trimming removed 10 bases from V and 7 bases from J; junction bases left unmatched: 13. CDR3 protein: CATQRAGGGGTQYF. CDR3 nucleotide sequence: TGTGCCACCCAGAGAGCGGGAGGAGGCGGGACCCAGTACTTC.

The chain carries TRBV28 and TRBJ2-1; 10 bases map to TRBD2. The CDR3 is 15 residues long. Germline-derived CDR1 and CDR2 are MDHEN and SYDVKM. After removal of 4 bases from V and 9 bases from J, the junction contained 9 bases not matched to a gene. The CDR3 here is CASSSSAGGDSEQFF. CDR3 DNA sequence: TGTGCCAGCAGTTCGTCAGCGGGAGGGGATAGTGAGCAGTTCTTC.

The chain uses TRBV2 and TRBJ2-1, with 8 bases lining up with TRBD2. V dropped 10 bases and J dropped 8; count of bases not matched to a gene: 19. The CDR3 length is 16 residues. The germline CDR1 and CDR2 sequences are SNHLY and FYNNEI. CDR3 coding DNA: TGTGCCATCCCCGGTCCGGGACTAGATTTGATTGATGAGCAGTTCTTC. It is translated as CAIPGPGLDLIDEQFF.

This sequence joins TRBV2 and TRBJ1-5, with D perhaps matching TRBD1 (5 bases). V was shortened by 5 bases and J by 0 bases, with 14 bases between the two germline ends. CDR3 length: 16 residues. In germline, CDR1 is SNHLY, CDR2 FYNNEI. CDR3 amino acids: CASSQSQGYSNQPQHF. DNA of the CDR3: TGTGCCAGCAGTCAATCGCAGGGCTATAGCAATCAGCCCCAGCATTTT.